This passage covers 6 T cell receptor beta chains from one sample sequenced in a study of blood T cell repertoires in COVID-19. This table comes from immunoSEQ multiplex PCR, and its TCRdb copy is limited to in-frame clones, with some not included. The sample contains tens of thousands of clones, roughly 84% of which appear only once. The sequencing input was peripheral blood. Receptor source: a human donor in a cohort sampled during active COVID-19. The donor label of this sample is uncertain.

This chain joins TRBV5-5 and TRBJ1-5; 9 bases map to TRBD1. The CDR3 is 16 amino acids. The J segment lost 2 bases and the V segment lost 4 bases, leaving 7 bases of the junction unmatched. The germline CDR1 and CDR2 sequences are SGHKS and YYEKEE (reference sequence). The CDR3 loop is CASSPGQGIGNQPQHF. The CDR3, as DNA: TGTGCCAGCAGCCCGGGACAGGGTATCGGCAATCAGCCCCAGCATTTT.

The chain combines TRBV5-1 with TRBJ2-5; tentatively, D is TRBD1 (6 bases). Deletions cut 2 bases from V and 2 bases from J, with 13 bases between. Germline assignment: CDR1 SGHRS and CDR2 YFSETQ. There are 15 residues in the CDR3. CDR3 residues: CASSLSGTHQETQYF. Written as DNA, the CDR3 is TGCGCCAGCAGCTTATCCGGGACACATCAAGAGACCCAGTACTTC.

The chain employs TRBV9 and TRBJ2-5; no firm D call. This CDR3 has 13 residues. Trimming removed 1 base from V and 5 bases from J, with 9 bases in between. Germline CDR1 SGDLS, CDR2 YYNGEE. The CDR3 sequence is CASSVNTGETQYF. The CDR3 DNA follows: TGTGCCAGCAGCGTAAATACCGGGGAGACCCAGTACTTC.

A single count supports this clone. The chain links TRBV15 to TRBJ2-7; D might be TRBD1 (6 bases). The CDR3 sequence is 14 residues long. Per the germline V gene, CDR1 is LNHNV and CDR2 is YYDKDF (reference sequence). V lost 0 bases and J lost 2, with 8 bases in between. The CDR3 bases are TGTGCCACCAGCAGAGATGGGACAACCTACGAGCAGTACTTC. Amino acid sequence: CATSRDGTTYEQYF.

This chain links TRBV19 with TRBJ2-3; 7 bases match TRBD2. With 5 bases clipped from V and 2 bases from J, the junction kept 13 bases outside the gene matches. Germline CDR1 is LNHDA and CDR2 is SQIVND (reference sequence). CDR3 size: 17 residues. CDR3 region: CASSRERGLPSTDTQYF. The CDR3 DNA sequence: TGTGCCAGTAGTCGCGAGCGGGGACTCCCGTCCACAGATACGCAGTATTTT.

The gene calls are TRBV5-4 and TRBJ1-1; D gene unclear. Germline CDR1 reads SGHNT; CDR2 reads YYREEE (reference sequence). There are 14 residues in the CDR3. Trimming took 5 bases from V and 0 from J, leaving 11 bases between them. Here the CDR3 reads CASRAEVVNTEAFF. As DNA, the CDR3 is TGTGCCAGCAGAGCAGAGGTGGTGAACACTGAAGCTTTCTTT.